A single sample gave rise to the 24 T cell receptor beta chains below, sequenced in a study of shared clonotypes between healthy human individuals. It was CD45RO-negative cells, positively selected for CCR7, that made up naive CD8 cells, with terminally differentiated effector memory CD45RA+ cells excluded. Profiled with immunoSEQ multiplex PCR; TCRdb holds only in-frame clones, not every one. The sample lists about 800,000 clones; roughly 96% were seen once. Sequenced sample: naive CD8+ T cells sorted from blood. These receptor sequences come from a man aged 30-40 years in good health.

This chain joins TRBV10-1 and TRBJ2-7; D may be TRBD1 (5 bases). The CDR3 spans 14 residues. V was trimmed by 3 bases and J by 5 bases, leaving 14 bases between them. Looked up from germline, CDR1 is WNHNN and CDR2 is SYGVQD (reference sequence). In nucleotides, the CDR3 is TGCGCCAGCAGTGAAAACAGGAAAAACCACGAGCAGTACTTC. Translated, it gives CASSENRKNHEQYF.

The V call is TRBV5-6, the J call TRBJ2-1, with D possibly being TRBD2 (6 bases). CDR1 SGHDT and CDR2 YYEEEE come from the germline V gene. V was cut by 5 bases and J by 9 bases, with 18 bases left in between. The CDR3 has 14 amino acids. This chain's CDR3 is CASRQGTVSLEQFF. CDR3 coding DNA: TGTGCCAGCAGGCAAGGGACTGTGTCACTTGAGCAGTTCTTC.

Written as DNA, the CDR3 is TGTGCCAGCAGCTTATTCACGGTCACCGGGACTAGCGAGTACGTTGAGCAGTTCTTC. This sequence encodes CASSLFTVTGTSEYVEQFF. The chain couples TRBV7-9 to TRBJ2-1; 10 bases are a match to TRBD2. Germline V gives CDR1 SEHNR, CDR2 FQNEAQ (reference sequence). V lost 2 bases and J lost 9; bases outside the gene matches: 19. The CDR3 runs to 19 residues.

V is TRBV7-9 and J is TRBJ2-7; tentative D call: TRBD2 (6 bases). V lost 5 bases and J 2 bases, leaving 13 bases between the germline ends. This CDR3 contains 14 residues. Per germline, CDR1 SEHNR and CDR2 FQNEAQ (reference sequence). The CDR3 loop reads CASSTGLEPYEQYF. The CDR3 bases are TGTGCCAGCAGCACGGGACTCGAACCCTACGAGCAGTACTTC.

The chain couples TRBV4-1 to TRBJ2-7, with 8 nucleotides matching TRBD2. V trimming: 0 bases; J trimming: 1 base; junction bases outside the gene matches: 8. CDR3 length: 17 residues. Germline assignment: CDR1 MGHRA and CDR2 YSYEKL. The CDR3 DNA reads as TGCGCCAGCAGCCAAGATCACGGGAGGGCAATTTCCTACGAGCAGTACTTC. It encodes CASSQDHGRAISYEQYF.

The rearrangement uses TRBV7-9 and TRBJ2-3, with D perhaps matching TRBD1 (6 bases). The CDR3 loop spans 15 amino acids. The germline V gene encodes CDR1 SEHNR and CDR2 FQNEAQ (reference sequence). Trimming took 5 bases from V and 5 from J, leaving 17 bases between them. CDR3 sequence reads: CASSPRDTSGDTQYF. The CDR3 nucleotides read TGTGCCAGCAGCCCAAGGGACACCTCGGGAGATACGCAGTATTTT.

Here the CDR3 reads CASSQMASYEQYF. Written as DNA, the CDR3 is TGTGCCAGCAGCCAGATGGCCTCCTACGAGCAGTACTTC. The chain uses TRBV14 and TRBJ2-7, with unresolved D. This CDR3 comprises 13 residues. CDR1 is SGHDN, CDR2 FVKESK, per germline. Between the trimmed V and J ends, which lost 3 bases and 0 bases, there was a span of 6 bases.

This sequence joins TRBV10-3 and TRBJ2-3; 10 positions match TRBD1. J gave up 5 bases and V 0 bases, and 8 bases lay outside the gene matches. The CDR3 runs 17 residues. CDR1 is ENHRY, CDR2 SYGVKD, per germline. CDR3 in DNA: TGTGCCATCAGTGAGTCGCCGGACAGGGGGAGTGGAGATACGCAGTATTTT. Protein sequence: CAISESPDRGSGDTQYF.

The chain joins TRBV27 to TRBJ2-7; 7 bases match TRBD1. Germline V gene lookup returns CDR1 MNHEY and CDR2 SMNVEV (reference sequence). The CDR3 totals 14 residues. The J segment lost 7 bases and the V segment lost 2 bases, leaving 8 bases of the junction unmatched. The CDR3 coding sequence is TGTGCCAGCAGTTTAAGGTTTCAGGGGGTGGAGCAGTACTTC. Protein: CASSLRFQGVEQYF.

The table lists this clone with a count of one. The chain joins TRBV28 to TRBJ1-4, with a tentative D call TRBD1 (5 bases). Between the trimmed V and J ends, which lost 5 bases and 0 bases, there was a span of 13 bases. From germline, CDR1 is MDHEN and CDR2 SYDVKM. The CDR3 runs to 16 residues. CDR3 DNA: TGTGCCAGCAGTCTCACCGACAGAGCAACTAATGAAAAACTGTTTTTT. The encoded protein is CASSLTDRATNEKLFF.

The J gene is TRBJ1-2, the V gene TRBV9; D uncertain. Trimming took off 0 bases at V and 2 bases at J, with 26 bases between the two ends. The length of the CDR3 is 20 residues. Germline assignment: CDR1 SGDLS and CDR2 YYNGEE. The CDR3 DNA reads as TGTGCCAGCAGCGTAGGTTCGAAGGACCCAACAGCGTCTACCAACTATGGCTACACCTTC. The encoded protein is CASSVGSKDPTASTNYGYTF.

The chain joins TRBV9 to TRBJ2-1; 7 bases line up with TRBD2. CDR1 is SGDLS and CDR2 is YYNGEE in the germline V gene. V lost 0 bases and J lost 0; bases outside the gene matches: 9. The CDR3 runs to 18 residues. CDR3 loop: CASSVAPASGSSYNEQFF. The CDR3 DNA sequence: TGTGCCAGCAGCGTAGCTCCGGCTAGCGGAAGCTCCTACAATGAGCAGTTCTTC.

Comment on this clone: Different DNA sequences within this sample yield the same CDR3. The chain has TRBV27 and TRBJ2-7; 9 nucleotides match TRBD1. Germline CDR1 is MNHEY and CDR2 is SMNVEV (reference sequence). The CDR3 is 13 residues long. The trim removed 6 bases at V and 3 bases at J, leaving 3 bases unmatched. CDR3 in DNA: TGTGCCAGCAGCTGGGGACAGGGCTACGAGCAGTACTTC. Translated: CASSWGQGYEQYF.

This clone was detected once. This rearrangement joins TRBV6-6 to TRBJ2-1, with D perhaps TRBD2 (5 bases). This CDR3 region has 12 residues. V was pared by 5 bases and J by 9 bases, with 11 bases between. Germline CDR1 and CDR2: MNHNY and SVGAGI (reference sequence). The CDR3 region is CASSQLAGEQFF. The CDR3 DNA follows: TGTGCCAGCAGTCAGCTAGCCGGTGAGCAGTTCTTC.

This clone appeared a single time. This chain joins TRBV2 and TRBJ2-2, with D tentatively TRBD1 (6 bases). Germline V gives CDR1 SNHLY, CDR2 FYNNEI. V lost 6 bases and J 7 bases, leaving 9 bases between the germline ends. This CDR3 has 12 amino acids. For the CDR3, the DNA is TGTGCCAGCAGGGAACAGGGCGGGGAGCTGTTTTTT. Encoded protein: CASREQGGELFF.

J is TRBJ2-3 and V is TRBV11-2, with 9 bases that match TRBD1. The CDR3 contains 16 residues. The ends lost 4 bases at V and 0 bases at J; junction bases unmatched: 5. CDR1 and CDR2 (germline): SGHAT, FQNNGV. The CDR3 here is CASSSTGGHSTDTQYF. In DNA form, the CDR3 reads TGTGCCAGCAGCTCGACAGGGGGGCATAGCACAGATACGCAGTATTTT.

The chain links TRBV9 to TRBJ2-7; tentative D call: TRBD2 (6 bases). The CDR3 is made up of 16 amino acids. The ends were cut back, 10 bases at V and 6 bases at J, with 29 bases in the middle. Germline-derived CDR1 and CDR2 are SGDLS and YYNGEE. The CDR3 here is CARDPTGRSRRGEQYF. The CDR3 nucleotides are TGTGCCCGAGACCCGACGGGGAGGTCCCGGCGAGGCGAGCAGTACTTC.

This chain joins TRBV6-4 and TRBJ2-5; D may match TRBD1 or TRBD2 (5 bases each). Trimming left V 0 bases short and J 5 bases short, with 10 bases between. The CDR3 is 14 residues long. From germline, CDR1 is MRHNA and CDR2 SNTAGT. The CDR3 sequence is CASSDSGREETQYF. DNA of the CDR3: TGTGCCAGCAGTGACTCTGGCAGGGAGGAGACCCAGTACTTC.

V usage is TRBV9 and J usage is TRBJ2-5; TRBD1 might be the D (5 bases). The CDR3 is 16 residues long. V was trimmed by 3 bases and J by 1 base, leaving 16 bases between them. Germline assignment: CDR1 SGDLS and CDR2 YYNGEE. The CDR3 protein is CASSAGLLGLQETQYF. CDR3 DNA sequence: TGTGCCAGCAGCGCCGGTCTATTGGGGCTCCAAGAGACCCAGTACTTC. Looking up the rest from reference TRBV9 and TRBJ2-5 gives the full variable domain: DSGVTQTPKHLITATGQRVTLRCSPRSGDLSVYWYQQSLDQGLQFLIQYYNGEERAKGNILERFSAQQFPDLHSELNLSSLELGDSALYFCASSAGLLGLQETQYFGPGTRLLVL.

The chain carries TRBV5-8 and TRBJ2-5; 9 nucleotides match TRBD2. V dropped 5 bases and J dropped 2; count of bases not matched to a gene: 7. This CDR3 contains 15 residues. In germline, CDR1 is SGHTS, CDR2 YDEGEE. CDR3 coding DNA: TGTGCCAGCAGTTCCGGGACTAGCTCACAAGAGACCCAGTACTTC. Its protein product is CASSSGTSSQETQYF.

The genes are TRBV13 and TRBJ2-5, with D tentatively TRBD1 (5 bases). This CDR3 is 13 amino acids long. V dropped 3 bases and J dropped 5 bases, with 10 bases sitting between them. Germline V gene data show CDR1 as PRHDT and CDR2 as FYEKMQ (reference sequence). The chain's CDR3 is CASSFDRVETQYF. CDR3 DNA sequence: TGTGCCAGCAGCTTTGACAGAGTGGAGACCCAGTACTTC.

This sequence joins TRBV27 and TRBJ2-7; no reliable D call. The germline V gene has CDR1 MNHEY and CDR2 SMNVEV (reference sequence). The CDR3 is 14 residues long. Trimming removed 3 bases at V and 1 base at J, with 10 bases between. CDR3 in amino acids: CASSFSRQSYEQYF. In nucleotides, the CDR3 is TGTGCCAGCAGTTTCTCCAGGCAGTCCTACGAGCAGTACTTC.

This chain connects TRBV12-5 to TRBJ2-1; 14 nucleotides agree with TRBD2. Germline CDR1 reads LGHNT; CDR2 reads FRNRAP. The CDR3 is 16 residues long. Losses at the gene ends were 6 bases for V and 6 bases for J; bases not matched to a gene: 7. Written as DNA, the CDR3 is TGTGCTAGTGGCCCGGGACTAGCGGGGGCCGGCAATGAGCAGTTCTTC. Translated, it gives CASGPGLAGAGNEQFF.

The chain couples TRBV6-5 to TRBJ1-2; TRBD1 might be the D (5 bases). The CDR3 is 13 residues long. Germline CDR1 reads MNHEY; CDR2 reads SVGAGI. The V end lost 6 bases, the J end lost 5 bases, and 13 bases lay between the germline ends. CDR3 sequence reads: CASSYDSPYGYTF. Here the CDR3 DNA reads TGTGCCAGCAGCTACGACAGCCCTTATGGCTACACCTTC.